The 8 T cell receptor beta chains given below trace back to one sample, sequenced in a study of siplizumab effects on memory and regulatory T cells. TCRdb's table, derived via immunoSEQ multiplex PCR, lists solely in-frame clones and lacks some. The sample holds 94,000 or so clones, around 97% seen once. Sequencing was done on a sample of naive CD4+ T cells sorted from blood. Source of these receptors: a human donor in good health.

As for this clone: The conserved phenylalanine or tryptophan normally closing the CDR3 is absent here, so this likely arose from a read error. The chain links TRBV10-1 to TRBJ1-1; unclear D gene. The CDR3 is 13 residues long. Trimming left V 5 bases short and J 0 bases short, with 7 bases between. Germline CDR1 is WNHNN and CDR2 is SYGVQD (reference sequence). The CDR3, as DNA: TGCGCCAGCAGTCTAAGTTTGAACACTGAAGCTTTCCTT. It translates to CASSLSLNTEAFL.

This chain connects TRBV7-9 to TRBJ2-3; TRBD2 is a possible D gene (5 bases). This CDR3 comprises 15 residues. V shed 3 bases and J shed 1 base, with 11 bases lying between them. From germline, CDR1 is SEHNR and CDR2 FQNEAQ (reference sequence). CDR3 sequence reads: CASSLSGAGTDTQYF. DNA for the CDR3: TGTGCCAGCAGCTTGAGCGGAGCGGGCACAGATACGCAGTATTTT.

The V gene is TRBV5-1, the J gene TRBJ2-5; possible D gene TRBD2, 5 bases. The V and J ends lost 0 bases and 0 bases respectively, with 6 bases between them. Germline CDR1 SGHRS, CDR2 YFSETQ. CDR3 length: 14 amino acids. The CDR3 here is CASSLDGNQETQYF. The CDR3 region has the DNA TGCGCCAGCAGCTTGGACGGGAACCAAGAGACCCAGTACTTC.

This chain uses TRBV5-1 with TRBJ2-1; 14 nucleotides agree with TRBD2. J gave up 7 bases and V 3 bases, and 3 bases lay outside the gene matches. This CDR3 is 15 amino acids long. Germline CDR1 is SGHRS and CDR2 is YFSETQ. In DNA form, the CDR3 reads TGCGCCAGCAGCTCGGGACTAGCGGGGGAAAATGAGCAGTTCTTC. Its protein product is CASSSGLAGENEQFF.

The chain employs TRBV28 and TRBJ1-2; TRBD1 aligns across 9 bases. Germline V gives CDR1 MDHEN, CDR2 SYDVKM. J was trimmed by 4 bases and V by 3 bases; bases with no gene match: 6. The CDR3 runs 15 residues. CDR3 residues: CASSLPGTGLYGYTF. CDR3 bases: TGTGCCAGCAGTTTGCCCGGGACAGGGCTCTATGGCTACACCTTC.

V and J are TRBV5-5 and TRBJ2-3; D possibly corresponds to TRBD1 (6 bases). The V and J ends lost 4 bases and 1 base respectively, with 13 bases between them. The germline V gene has CDR1 SGHKS and CDR2 YYEKEE (reference sequence). The CDR3 runs 15 residues. CDR3 bases: TGTGCCAGCAGCCCGCAGGGGTTTGGCACAGATACGCAGTATTTT. It specifies CASSPQGFGTDTQYF.

The chain combines TRBV7-9 with TRBJ2-3, with unresolved D. The germline V gene encodes CDR1 SEHNR and CDR2 FQNEAQ (reference sequence). The CDR3 sequence is 14 residues long. The V gene lost 2 bases and the J gene lost 4 bases, with 10 bases spanning the gap. The CDR3 DNA reads TGTGCCAGCAGCTTAAGAACGCTTTCAGATACGCAGTATTTT. As protein: CASSLRTLSDTQYF.

This chain links TRBV14 with TRBJ2-5; D gene uncertain. The J call may be mistaken, given a closer DNA end match to TRBJ2-7. CDR3 length: 17 residues. The germline gives CDR1 SGHDN, CDR2 FVKESK. The CDR3 DNA follows: TGTGCCAGCAGCCAAGAGGGCTCTGGGAAGAAGTTCTACGAGCAGTACTTC. It specifies CASSQEGSGKKFYEQYF.